Included here is one T cell receptor beta chain sequence, with context. Antigen specificity is unknown. The source of the sample is a study of early T cells in non-severe SARS-CoV-2 infection. At the level of the study: The chains were unpaired, and the sequenced material was bulk RNA from unsorted whole blood. Study-wide points: VDJdb-based matching was biased toward anti-spike CD8 responses and missed private and CD4 specificities.

Unique molecular identifiers (one per individual cDNA molecule) were attached. TCRdb re-analysed the 5' RACE reads in MiXCR, keeping a single row per CDR3 protein. The sample carries about 100,000 distinct CDR3 sequences, about 13% recorded once. The CDR3 spans 14 residues. Trimming removed 2 bases at V and 2 bases at J, with 10 bases between. Germline CDR1 reads MNHEY; CDR2 reads SMNVEV (reference sequence). This rearrangement joins TRBV27 to TRBJ2-7; D gene uncertain. Sequenced: whole blood. The receptor's source is an adult who was a healthcare worker with PCR-confirmed SARS-CoV-2 infection or an uninfected control (not recorded which). CDR3 protein: CASSLMGIAYEQYF. For the CDR3, the DNA is TGTGCCAGCAGTTTAATGGGGATCGCCTACGAGCAGTACTTC.